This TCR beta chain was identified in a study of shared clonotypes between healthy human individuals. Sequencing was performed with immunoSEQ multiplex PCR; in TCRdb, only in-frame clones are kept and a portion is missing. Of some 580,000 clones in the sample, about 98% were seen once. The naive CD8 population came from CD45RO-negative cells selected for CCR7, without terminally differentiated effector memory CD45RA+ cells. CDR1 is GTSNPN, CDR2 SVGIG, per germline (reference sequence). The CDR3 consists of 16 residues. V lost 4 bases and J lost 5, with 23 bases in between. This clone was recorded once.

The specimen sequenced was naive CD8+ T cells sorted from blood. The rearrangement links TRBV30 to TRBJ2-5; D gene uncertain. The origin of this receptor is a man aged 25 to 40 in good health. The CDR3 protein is CAWKLKIRSGAETQYF. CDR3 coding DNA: TGTGCCTGGAAACTGAAAATTAGGTCGGGCGCCGAGACCCAGTACTTC.